Each of the 18 T cell receptor beta chains below was sequenced from the same sample in a study of response to subunit inactivated influenza vaccine. TCRdb ran MiXCR on the RT-PCR reads and lists one entry per CDR3 protein. The sample has 530,000 or so distinct CDR3 sequences, less than 15% seen once. Sequences were derived from PBMCs from blood, sampled about 13 days after vaccination. These receptors were collected from a man aged 45 to 65 who received an inactivated influenza vaccine.

This clonotype was observed a few times. This chain joins TRBV4-1 and TRBJ1-1; 10 nucleotides agree with TRBD1. J was trimmed by 2 bases and V by 6 bases; bases with no gene match: 9. The CDR3 contains 16 residues. The germline CDR1 and CDR2 sequences are MGHRA and YSYEKL. The CDR3 sequence is CASRHPGTGENTEAFF. DNA of the CDR3: TGCGCCAGCAGACATCCCGGGACAGGGGAAAACACTGAAGCTTTCTTT.

This clonotype occurred a few times. This rearrangement joins TRBV2 to TRBJ2-3; TRBD2 matches 9 bases. After removal of 5 bases from V and 3 bases from J, the junction contained 3 bases not matched to a gene. This CDR3 has 14 amino acids. Germline assignment: CDR1 SNHLY and CDR2 FYNNEI. For the CDR3, the DNA is TGTGCCAGCAGTCTAGCGGGAATAACAGATACGCAGTATTTT. Amino acid sequence: CASSLAGITDTQYF.

This clonotype was seen a few times. The chain recombines TRBV6-2 or TRBV6-3 with TRBJ2-5, with D unresolved. CDR1 is MNHEY and CDR2 is SVGEGT in the germline V gene. This CDR3 spans 15 amino acids. V gave up 0 bases and J gave up 1 base, with 9 bases separating them. The CDR3: CASSYSSVRQETQYF. CDR3 nucleotides: TGTGCCAGCAGTTACTCGTCAGTCCGCCAAGAGACCCAGTACTTC.

This clonotype was seen many times. V is TRBV28 and J is TRBJ1-2, with D perhaps matching TRBD1 (5 bases). CDR3 length: 15 amino acids. Trimming removed 6 bases at V and 3 bases at J, with 17 bases between. CDR1 and CDR2 (germline): MDHEN, SYDVKM. DNA for the CDR3: TGTGCCAGCAGAGGCGTGGGGGGATTGGACTATGGCTACACCTTC. This codes for CASRGVGGLDYGYTF.

The V gene is TRBV20-1, the J gene TRBJ2-5; TRBD1 aligns across 7 bases. The CDR3 is 15 amino acids. Germline V CDR1 and CDR2: DFQATT, SNEGSKA (reference sequence). V gave up 2 bases and J gave up 7 bases; unmatched junction bases: 13. The CDR3 coding sequence is TGCAGTGCTAGATTTCCGGGACAGCCGGCGGGGACCCAGTACTTC. This codes for CSARFPGQPAGTQYF.

This clonotype was detected only a few times. V and J are TRBV5-1 and TRBJ2-1; 7 nucleotides agree with TRBD2. The CDR3 covers 15 residues. V was clipped by 0 bases and J by 9 bases; unmatched bases: 9. Per germline, CDR1 SGHRS and CDR2 YFSETQ. In nucleotides, the CDR3 is TGCGCCAGCAGCTTGGGACAGCTTTCGGGGGGTGAGCAGTTCTTC. It yields the protein CASSLGQLSGGEQFF.

This clonotype has a handful of counts. The chain combines TRBV2 with TRBJ2-5, with 12 bases lining up with TRBD2. The J segment lost 3 bases and the V segment lost 4 bases, leaving 9 bases of the junction unmatched. Per the germline V gene, CDR1 is SNHLY and CDR2 is FYNNEI. This CDR3 is 17 amino acids long. The CDR3 loop is CASSGAFGLAGKETQYF. CDR3 nucleotide sequence: TGTGCCAGCAGTGGGGCCTTCGGACTAGCGGGAAAAGAGACCCAGTACTTC. The full variable domain, its missing parts supplied by reference TRBV2 and TRBJ2-5, is EPEVTQTPSHQVTQMGQEVILRCVPISNHLYFYWYRQILGQKVEFLVSFYNNEISEKSEIFDDQFSVERPDGSNFTLKIRSTKLEDSAMYFCASSGAFGLAGKETQYFGPGTRLLVL.

The chain couples TRBV5-1 to TRBJ2-5; 7 bases match TRBD2. The CDR3 runs to 14 residues. Looked up from germline, CDR1 is SGHRS and CDR2 is YFSETQ. V was clipped by 6 bases and J by 1 base; unmatched bases: 6. The CDR3 coding sequence is TGCGCCAGCACACCTATAGCGGGCCAAGAGACCCAGTACTTC. Amino acids: CASTPIAGQETQYF.

This clonotype has just a few counts. V usage is TRBV5-5 and J usage is TRBJ1-5; possibly TRBD1 for D (5 bases). This CDR3 region has 16 residues. Germline V gene lookup returns CDR1 SGHKS and CDR2 YYEKEE (reference sequence). V was cut by 0 bases and J by 1 base, with 11 bases left in between. As DNA, the CDR3 is TGTGCCAGCAGCTTGGGTGTCAGGGCGAGCAATCAGCCCCAGCATTTT. It codes for CASSLGVRASNQPQHF.

V usage is TRBV29-1 and J usage is TRBJ2-7, with TRBD1 as a possible D gene (5 bases). CDR3 size: 11 residues. The V end was cut by 5 bases, the J end by 6 bases, with 11 bases between. CDR1 and CDR2 from the germline V gene are SQVTM and ANQGSEA. The DNA of the CDR3 is TGCAGCGTTTCTCAGGGCTCCGAGCAGTACTTC. Translating gives CSVSQGSEQYF.

The chain uses TRBV29-1 and TRBJ1-4, with D maybe TRBD1 (5 bases). Germline CDR1 reads SQVTM; CDR2 reads ANQGSEA. The CDR3 length is 16 residues. Trimming pared 0 bases from V and 8 bases from J, leaving 19 bases between. The CDR3: CSVEDRGAASGEKLFF. In DNA, the CDR3 is TGCAGCGTTGAAGATAGGGGAGCGGCGTCGGGAGAAAAACTGTTTTTT.

This clonotype was seen a few times. This chain links TRBV7-2 with TRBJ1-1, with D possibly TRBD1 on 5 matching bases. This CDR3 contains 14 residues. The V gene lost 5 bases and the J gene lost 3 bases, with 13 bases spanning the gap. Germline V CDR1 and CDR2: SGHTA, FQGNSA. CDR3 in DNA: TGTGCCAGCAGCCGGGGGGAAGTGTACACTGAAGCTTTCTTT. It is translated as CASSRGEVYTEAFF.

The V gene is TRBV6-6, the J gene TRBJ1-5, with D perhaps matching TRBD1 (5 bases). Germline loops: CDR1 MNHNY, CDR2 SVGAGI (reference sequence). V shed 10 bases and J shed 7 bases, with 17 bases lying between them. The CDR3 extends over 13 amino acids. The CDR3 reads CATAPGPRQPQHF. The CDR3 region has the DNA TGTGCCACCGCCCCGGGGCCACGACAGCCCCAGCATTTT.

Ten or more counts support this clonotype. The chain combines TRBV7-9 with TRBJ1-1; no clear D gene. The CDR3 loop spans 12 amino acids. Deletions cut 1 base from V and 7 bases from J, with 7 bases between. Germline CDR1 SEHNR, CDR2 FQNEAQ (reference sequence). The CDR3 spells CASSLGLDEAFF. As DNA, the CDR3 is TGTGCCAGCAGCTTAGGACTGGATGAAGCTTTCTTT.

This sequence joins TRBV27 and TRBJ1-2; D is undetermined. Germline CDR1 and CDR2: MNHEY and SMNVEV (reference sequence). V shed 3 bases and J shed 8 bases, with 13 bases lying between them. The CDR3 has 13 amino acids. For the CDR3, the DNA is TGTGCCAGCAGTTTGTTTGGCCTTACGGGCTACACCTTC. This sequence encodes CASSLFGLTGYTF.

This clonotype was counted at least ten times. The rearrangement uses TRBV19 and TRBJ1-1; 8 bases align to TRBD1. Germline CDR1 is LNHDA and CDR2 is SQIVND (reference sequence). This CDR3 comprises 16 residues. Trimming took 3 bases from V and 1 from J; bases not matched to a gene: 7. The CDR3 nucleotides are TGTGCCAGTAGTATTGCACAGGGGGTGTGGAACACTGAAGCTTTCTTT. Translated: CASSIAQGVWNTEAFF.

This chain uses TRBV9 with TRBJ2-1; perhaps TRBD1 as D (5 bases). The CDR3 extends over 12 amino acids. Per germline, CDR1 SGDLS and CDR2 YYNGEE. V was clipped by 5 bases and J by 8 bases, with 11 bases between them. DNA for the CDR3: TGTGCCAGCAGACAGGTATTTGATGAGCAGTTCTTC. Translation: CASRQVFDEQFF.

This clonotype was counted only a few times. The rearrangement joins TRBV20-1 to TRBJ2-1; no firm D call. Germline V gives CDR1 DFQATT, CDR2 SNEGSKA (reference sequence). V was pared by 3 bases and J by 2 bases, with 14 bases between. The CDR3 totals 15 residues. DNA for the CDR3: TGCAGTGCTAGGTCACCCGTCTCTCCCTACAATGAGCAGTTCTTC. It specifies CSARSPVSPYNEQFF.